The T cell receptor beta chain described here comes from a study of blood T cell repertoires in COVID-19 (dated by TCRdb to about 2020). For the study in its entirety: Collaborator samples came from the United States, Italy and Spain and covered acute and convalescent phases of COVID-19. The prospective study material was composed of cDNA or gDNA derived from T cells, B-cell-depleted T cells, or PBMCs. Subjects who had been exposed to COVID-19, were actively infected with it, or had recovered from it provided the deeply sampled blood TCRbeta repertoires that made up the dataset. A freely available public database, intended as a resource for researchers studying the immune response to SARS-CoV-2, is where the repertoires were released. The samples were drawn from the first 160 participants of the ongoing ImmuneRACE study and from 1,254 subjects provided by 6 global collaborators. Nearly every sample came with metadata listing a de-identified subject ID, COVID-19 status, age in years and sex. HLA class I and class II types, where available, came from metadata supplied by the sample provider rather than from assay-based typing.

The full study reports these points: The amount of clinical and demographic metadata varied by source and participant and was provided uncurated.

The CDR1 and CDR2 encoded by the germline V gene are SGHRS and YFSETQ. CDR3 length: 14 amino acids, cysteine to phenylalanine. CDR3 DNA only is kept here, 42 bases in frame from base 1. V loses 2 bases of germline sequence and J loses 7 bases, and the interval between the two ends is 12 bases. Collaborating institutions collected whole blood in K2EDTA tubes following their own protocols. For TCRbeta analysis, collaborator samples were shipped as frozen whole blood, as isolated PBMCs, or as DNA extracted from either sample type. TCRbeta CDR3 regions were amplified from genomic DNA using the immunoSEQ Assay, a bias-controlled multiplex PCR. As for the authors' bioinformatics: Nucleated cell counts per sample were estimated from amplification of reference gene primers within the assay. To quantify the absolute abundance of each unique TCRbeta CDR3 rearrangement, sequence reads were collapsed and filtered. For each sample, productive Simpson clonality was calculated by taking the square root of Simpson's diversity index across productive rearrangements. Sourced from immuneACCESS, this table was stored by TCRdb with only in-frame sequences that have V and J called. A share of the clones is absent; for the studies checked, an unresolved V gene accounts for under half, and the remainder has no known explanation. V, J and clone size derive from that table, while D and trimming were established from the DNA sequence. Counted in this sample were about 170,000 clones; about 93% of them appeared once. The ten top clones hold roughly 4.5% of the sample.

On this clone: Its cognate antigen has yet to be identified. Nothing much larger sits one base from this clone, and base qualities are not available.

The material sequenced was peripheral blood. Recombination joined TRBV5-1 with TRBJ1-4, with the D gene too uncertain to name. This sequence was found in a woman between 50 and 59 years old with acute or convalescent COVID-19. The DNA sequence follows: TGCGCCAGCAGCTTAGGGAGGGAGCGTGAAAAACTGTTTTTT. This codes for CASSLGREREKLFF.